This T cell receptor beta chain comes out of a study of neoadjuvant anti-PD-1 for oral cavity cancer. The wider study: Patients without progression received a fourth nivolumab dose around day 43, then surgical resection on days 50-56. General study points: With a few patients per group, TCR findings need larger cohorts.

This clone was seen only a few times. What it recognizes is unknown. The assay was immunoSEQ multiplex PCR, and TCRdb's table has in-frame clones only and misses some. Of 14,000 to 15,000 clones listed, approximately 35% are singletons. Documented time point: after neoadjuvant nivolumab, at surgical resection. Patients had newly diagnosed, untreated stage II-IVA oral cavity squamous cell carcinoma. In germline, CDR1 is SGHRS, CDR2 YFSETQ. The CDR3 loop spans 14 amino acids. Trimming took 6 bases from V and 4 from J; bases not matched to a gene: 6. The sequence was collected from a person aged 35-79 years with oral cavity squamous cell carcinoma. The source was tumor tissue, collected after nivolumab (anti-PD-1) treatment. This sequence joins TRBV5-1 and TRBJ2-1; 8 nucleotides agree with TRBD1. In DNA form, the CDR3 reads TGCGCCAGCACCATACAGGGGGTATACAATGAGCAGTTCTTC. It translates to CASTIQGVYNEQFF.